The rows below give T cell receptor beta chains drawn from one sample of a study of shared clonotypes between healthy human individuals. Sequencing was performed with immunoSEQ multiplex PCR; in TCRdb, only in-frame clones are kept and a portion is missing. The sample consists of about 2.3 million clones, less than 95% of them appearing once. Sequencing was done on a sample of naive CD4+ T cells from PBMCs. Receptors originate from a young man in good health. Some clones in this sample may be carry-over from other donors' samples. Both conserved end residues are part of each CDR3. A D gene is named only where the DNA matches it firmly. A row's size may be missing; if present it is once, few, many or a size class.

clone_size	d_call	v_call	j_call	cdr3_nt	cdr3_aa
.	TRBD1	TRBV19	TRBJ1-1	TGTGCCAGTAGTTTGGGACAGGGGGTCTTGGCCGCTTTCTTT	CASSLGQGVLAAFF
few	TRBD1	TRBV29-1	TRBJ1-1	TGCAGCGTTGATATAGGACAGGCGGGGGCTGGGGCTTTCTTT	CSVDIGQAGAGAFF
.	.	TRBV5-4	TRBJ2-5	TGTGCCAGCAGCTGGGGGAAAGGCCCGGGGACCCAGTACTTC	CASSWGKGPGTQYF
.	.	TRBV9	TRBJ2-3	TGTGCCAGCAGCGTCTGGGGGGCAGATACGCAGTATTTT	CASSVWGADTQYF
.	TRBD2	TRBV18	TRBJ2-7	TGTGCCAGCTCACCTACCATGACTAGCGGGAGGTCCTACGAGCAGTACTTC	CASSPTMTSGRSYEQYF
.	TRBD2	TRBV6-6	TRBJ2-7	TGTGCCAGCAGTACCGGGACTAGCGGTTACGAGCAGTACTTC	CASSTGTSGYEQYF
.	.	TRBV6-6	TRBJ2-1	TGTGCCAGCAGTTACATCCACAGGGTCGATGAGCAGTTCTTC	CASSYIHRVDEQFF
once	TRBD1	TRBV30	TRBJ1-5	TGTGCCTGGGCAGACAGGGGAGGTAATCAGCCCCAGCATTTT	CAWADRGGNQPQHF
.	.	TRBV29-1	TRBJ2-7	TGCAGCGTTGAAAATCCCGGTCGCGGGACGGTCTCCTACGAGCAGTACTTC	CSVENPGRGTVSYEQYF
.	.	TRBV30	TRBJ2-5	TGTGCCTGGAGTTCCCAGGGACTGGGCCAAGAGACCCAGTACTTC	CAWSSQGLGQETQYF
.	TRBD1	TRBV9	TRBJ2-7	TGTGCCAGCAGCGTCGGGACAGCAACCTACGAGCAGTACTTC	CASSVGTATYEQYF
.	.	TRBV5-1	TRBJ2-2	TGCGCCAGCAGCTTCGGTGGAATGAACACCGGGGAGCTGTTTTTT	CASSFGGMNTGELFF
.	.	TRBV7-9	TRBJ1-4	TGTGCCAGCAGTCGAGGGAGTGAAAAACTGTTTTTT	CASSRGSEKLFF
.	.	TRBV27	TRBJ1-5	TGTGCCAGCAGTTTCGGAGGAAATAGCAATCAGCCCCAGCATTTT	CASSFGGNSNQPQHF
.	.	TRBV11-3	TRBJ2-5	TGTGCCAGCAGCCGCGAGGACGGGACCCAGTACTTC	CASSREDGTQYF
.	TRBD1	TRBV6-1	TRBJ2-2	TGTGCAAGCCAGGGGGTCAGTCCGAACACCGGGGAGCTGTTTTTT	CASQGVSPNTGELFF
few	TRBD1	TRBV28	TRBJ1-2	TGTGCCAGCAGTCGGACAGGGGATGGCTACACCTTC	CASSRTGDGYTF
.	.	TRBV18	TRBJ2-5	TGTGCCAGCCGCTTCGGGGTCGGGGAGACCCAGTACTTC	CASRFGVGETQYF